This TCR beta chain came from a study of blood T cell repertoires in COVID-19. Sequenced by immunoSEQ multiplex PCR; TCRdb stores in-frame clones only, minus some. The sample has roughly 670,000 clones; just under 90% are singletons. CDR1 and CDR2 from the germline V gene are SGDLS and YYNGEE. The CDR3 has 13 residues. With 0 bases removed from V and 3 bases from J, the gap between germline ends came to 3 bases. Sequenced input: peripheral blood. This sequence was found in a woman in her late teens or twenties with acute or convalescent COVID-19. This chain connects TRBV9 to TRBJ2-2; D is uncertain. CDR3 nucleotides: TGTGCCAGCAGCGTAGAGCACACCGGGGAGCTGTTTTTT. The encoded protein is CASSVEHTGELFF.